The 30 T cell receptor beta chains given below trace back to one sample, sequenced in a study of CD8+ T cells in alopecia areata. Separation of pooled cutaneous lymph node cells was by sorting with CD4, CD8alpha, NKG2D, NKG2ACE and other markers. In each case, RNA was isolated and then reverse transcribed into cDNA as the sequencing template. Assay: immunoSEQ multiplex PCR; the TCRdb copy retains only in-frame clones and omits some. In total the sample includes 200,000 to 300,000 clones, none of them seen once. What was sequenced was CD4+ T cells sorted from a lymph node. All receptors derive from a C3H/HeJ mouse with alopecia areata. Strain MHC haplotype: H2-k.

Worth noting for this clone: Mouse gene names and germline throughout. The read falls 4 residues short of the CDR3 end, and the missing part is taken from the germline J gene. The same CDR3 is also encoded by other DNA sequences in this sample. V gene TRBV1 combines with J gene TRBJ2-1; TRBD2 matches at 9 bases. The CDR3 spans 15 residues. After removal of 3 bases from V and 3 bases from J, the junction contained 3 bases not matched to a gene. Germline assignment: CDR1 NSQYPW and CDR2 LRSPGD (reference sequence). CDR3 DNA, as far as it was read: TGCACCTGCAGTGCCCCACTGGGGGGCTATGCT. Translating it yields CTCSAPLGGYA. In full, the CDR3 reads CTCSAPLGGYAEQFF.

This clone was seen more than once but under ten times. The gene names given are mouse names. The CDR3 end falls 4 residues outside the read, so it is completed with the germline J gene. Distinct nucleotide sequences in the sample also encode this CDR3. The V and J genes are TRBV1 and TRBJ2-2; 7 bases match TRBD1. J gave up 2 bases and V 3 bases, and 6 bases lay outside the gene matches. The CDR3 runs to 16 residues. CDR1 and CDR2 (germline): NSQYPW, LRSPGD (reference sequence). The part of the CDR3 DNA that was read is TGCACCTGCAGTGCGCGACAGGGAGGGAACACCGGG. Amino acids: CTCSARQGGNTG. The full CDR3 protein is CTCSARQGGNTGQLYF.

This clone was recorded a few times. Genes and germline are mouse. The read halts 4 residues ahead of the CDR3 end, with the missing end drawn from the germline J gene. This rearrangement joins TRBV31 to TRBJ2-1; 12 nucleotides agree with TRBD2. The CDR3 extends over 15 amino acids. CDR1 and CDR2 (germline): GKSSPN, SITVG. The junction had 3 bases not matched to a gene; V was cut back by 2 bases and J by 4 bases. The CDR3 DNA, read in part, is TGTGCCTGGAGTATCGGGACTGGGGGGTATGCT. It codes for CAWSIGTGGYA. The full CDR3 reads CAWSIGTGGYAEQFF.

Many counts were recorded for this clone. Gene names and germline refer to mouse. The read finishes 4 residues shy of the CDR3 end, and the germline J gene is used to complete it. V usage is TRBV17 and J usage is TRBJ2-2; the match to TRBD2 covers 10 bases. V lost 4 bases to trimming and J lost 2 bases; unmatched junction nucleotides: 4. Germline values: CDR1 MNHDT, CDR2 YYDKIL. CDR3 size: 16 residues. The CDR3 here is CASSKLGGRNTGQLYF. CDR3 bases read: TGTGCTAGCAGTAAACTGGGGGGGAGGAACACCGGG.

About this clone itself: Gene names and germline refer to mouse. The read falls 4 residues short of the CDR3 end, and the missing part is taken from the germline J gene. The chain is built from TRBV5 and TRBJ2-5, with 8 bases aligning to TRBD2. The V gene end was trimmed by 0 bases and the J gene end by 2 bases; junction bases not matched to a gene: 4. This CDR3 spans 16 amino acids. Germline CDR1 LGHNA, CDR2 YNLKQL (reference sequence). The part of the CDR3 DNA that was read is TGTGCCAGCAGCCAAGATAACTGGGGGTCCCAAGAC. Translating it yields CASSQDNWGSQD. The whole CDR3 sequence reads CASSQDNWGSQDTQYF.

With regard to this clone: Gene names follow the mouse nomenclature. The CDR3 goes on 4 residues after the read ends, and that part is filled in from the germline J gene. This chain links TRBV13-3 with TRBJ2-1, with D possibly being TRBD1 (5 bases). In germline, CDR1 is NNHDY, CDR2 SYVADS. This CDR3 has 14 amino acids. V was trimmed by 5 bases and J by 0 bases, leaving 9 bases between them. The sequenced part of the CDR3 DNA is TGTGCCAGCAGCCGGACACTTAACTATGCT. Amino acids: CASSRTLNYA. The complete CDR3 reads CASSRTLNYAEQFF.

This clone occurred a few times. Germline and genes: mouse. With the read ending 3 residues before the CDR3 end, the germline J gene is used to fill in that end. The chain is built from TRBV19 and TRBJ1-6; 9 nucleotides align to TRBD1. TRBJ1-6 is an ORF; its function is uncertain. Germline-derived CDR1 and CDR2 are FNHDT and SITEND (reference sequence). V lost 5 bases, J lost 0 bases, and 3 bases stayed unmatched. The CDR3 covers 16 residues. The sequenced CDR3 bases are TGTGCCAGCAGAGACAGGGGGAATTCCTATAATTCGCCC. This codes for CASRDRGNSYNSP. The entire CDR3 is CASRDRGNSYNSPLYF.

Concerning this clone: Genes and germline are mouse. With the read ending 4 residues before the CDR3 end, the germline J gene is used to fill in that end. Other DNA sequences in this specimen translate into the identical CDR3. The rearrangement joins TRBV5 to TRBJ2-5; a possible D gene is TRBD2 (6 bases). V was cut by 1 base and J by 3 bases, with 8 bases left in between. Germline values: CDR1 LGHNA, CDR2 YNLKQL (reference sequence). This CDR3 is 14 amino acids long. This CDR3 reads CASSQVGDQDTQYF. Partial CDR3 DNA: TGTGCCAGCAGCCAAGTGGGGGATCAAGAC.

As concerns this clone: The genes and germline here are from mouse. Read coverage stops 3 residues before the CDR3 terminus; the germline J gene supplies the remainder. The genes are TRBV31 and TRBJ1-6; TRBD1 agrees at 10 bases. TRBJ1-6 is identified as an open reading frame with a role that is uncertain. Trimming took 6 bases from V and 3 from J; bases not matched to a gene: 5. CDR3 length: 15 residues. Germline CDR1 GKSSPN, CDR2 SITVG. CDR3 bases read: TGTGCCTGCACGGACAGGGGGGTCTATAATTCGCCC. Protein: CACTDRGVYNSP. The CDR3, in full, reads CACTDRGVYNSPLYF.

In its sample, this clone was seen a few times. Gene names and germline match the mouse. Read sequence stops 4 residues before the CDR3 end, and the germline J gene provides the missing end. At the DNA level, this CDR3 is encoded by other sequences in the same sample as well. The chain uses TRBV19 and TRBJ2-5, with TRBD1 matching 7 bases. The CDR3 contains 12 residues. Germline V gene data show CDR1 as FNHDT and CDR2 as SITEND (reference sequence). CDR3 sequence reads: CASSRDRDTQYF. The CDR3 DNA, read in part, is TGTGCCAGCAGTCGGGACAGAGAC.

The table lists this clone with a few counts. The gene names here belong to mouse. With the read ending 4 residues before the CDR3 end, the germline J gene is used to fill in that end. The identical CDR3 is also encoded by other nucleotide sequences in the sample. The chain has TRBV31 and TRBJ2-5; D might be TRBD2 (6 bases). Trimming took 1 base from V and 1 from J, leaving 6 bases between them. In germline, CDR1 is GKSSPN, CDR2 SITVG. This CDR3 contains 13 residues. CDR3 DNA (partial): TGTGCCTGGAGTCCTGGGGACCAAGAC. It encodes CAWSPGDQD. The whole CDR3 sequence is CAWSPGDQDTQYF.

This clone was counted between two and nine times. Genes and germline come from the mouse. The read gets to within 4 residues of the CDR3 end, and the germline J gene fills in the rest. J is TRBJ2-5 and V is TRBV19, with D perhaps given as TRBD1 or TRBD2 (5 bases each). The CDR3 totals 13 residues. V lost 2 bases to trimming and J lost 2 bases, with 6 bases between them. Per germline, CDR1 FNHDT and CDR2 SITEND (reference sequence). The CDR3 DNA, read in part, is TGTGCCAGCAGTATGGGGGTCCAAGAC. Translating gives CASSMGVQD. The full-length CDR3 reads as CASSMGVQDTQYF.

With regard to this clone: Germline and genes here are mouse. The CDR3 is cut off 4 residues early in the read; its end comes from the germline J gene. V gene TRBV13-2 combines with J gene TRBJ2-5, with TRBD2 identical over 7 bases. The length of the CDR3 is 14 residues. CDR1 is NNHNN and CDR2 is SYGAGS in the germline V gene (reference sequence). CDR3 amino acids: CASGDPGLKDTQYF. The covered CDR3 bases are TGTGCCAGCGGTGACCCGGGACTGAAAGAC.

Details on this clone: Gene names follow the mouse nomenclature. With the read ending 4 residues before the CDR3 end, the germline J gene is used to fill in that end. This sequence joins TRBV1 and TRBJ1-2, with unresolved D. Germline V gene sequence: CDR1 NSQYPW, CDR2 LRSPGD (reference sequence). The length of the CDR3 is 14 residues. The CDR3 DNA, read in part, is TGCACCTGCAGTGCAGGACGGTGGGGTTCC. It is translated as CTCSAGRWGS. The entire CDR3 protein reads CTCSAGRWGSDYTF. Based on the CDR3 plus reference TRBV1 and TRBJ1-2, the full variable domain is VTLLEQNPRWRLVPRGQAVNLRCILKNSQYPWMSWYQQDLQKQLQWLFTLRSPGDKEVKSLPGADYLATRVTDTELRLQVANMSQGRTLYCTCSAGRWGSDYTFGSGTRLLVI.

A note on this clone: Gene names and germline match the mouse. The read ends 4 residues before the CDR3 terminus; that terminus is restored from the germline J gene. In the same sample, other DNA sequences code for this CDR3. J is TRBJ2-1 and V is TRBV14; D not resolved. The germline CDR1 and CDR2 sequences are SGHDT and FRDEAV. This CDR3 has 14 amino acids. V lost 2 bases to trimming and J lost 0 bases, with 6 bases between them. The CDR3: CASSFTNNYAEQFF. The CDR3 DNA, read in part, is TGTGCCAGCAGTTTTACAAATAACTATGCT.

This clone was counted ten times or more. The gene names here belong to mouse. The read finishes 3 residues shy of the CDR3 end, and the germline J gene is used to complete it. The V gene is TRBV1, the J gene TRBJ1-6, with D perhaps matching TRBD1 (5 bases). TRBJ1-6 carries the ORF label, with uncertain function. The length of the CDR3 is 14 residues. Trimming shortened V by 3 bases and J by 5 bases, and 8 bases separated the two germline ends. CDR1 NSQYPW and CDR2 LRSPGD come from the germline V gene (reference sequence). CDR3 in amino acids: CTCSARADNSPLYF. Partial CDR3 DNA: TGCACCTGCAGTGCCAGGGCTGATAATTCGCCC.

In regard to this clone: The junction differs from germline at one of its ends, possibly a read error. The gene names here belong to mouse. The read comes to an end 4 residues before the CDR3 does, leaving the germline J gene to fill in the end. The chain couples TRBV13-3 to TRBJ2-7; 9 bases agree with TRBD2. Looked up from germline, CDR1 is NNHDY and CDR2 is SYVADS. This CDR3 spans 13 amino acids. The CDR3 spells CASRDGGAYEQYF. The sequenced part of the CDR3 DNA is TGTGCCAGCAGAGATGGGGGGGCTTAT.

This clone was picked up a small number of times. Gene names are the mouse ones. Read sequence stops 4 residues before the CDR3 end, and the germline J gene provides the missing end. Other DNA variants within this sample encode the same CDR3. The genes are TRBV5 and TRBJ2-7; 9 nucleotides match TRBD2. Germline V CDR1 and CDR2: LGHNA, YNLKQL (reference sequence). The CDR3 is 15 residues long. CDR3 amino acids: CASSQETGGFYEQYF. The covered CDR3 bases are TGTGCCAGCAGCCAAGAGACTGGGGGCTTTTAT.

This clone was counted a few times. Mouse gene names apply. With the read ending 4 residues before the CDR3 end, the germline J gene is used to fill in that end. The chain is built from TRBV1 and TRBJ2-2; TRBD2 aligns across 12 bases. Germline CDR1 and CDR2: NSQYPW and LRSPGD (reference sequence). V lost 4 bases and J lost 0; bases outside the gene matches: 3. The CDR3 sequence is 17 residues long. The part of the CDR3 DNA that was read is TGCACCTGCAGTGAAGGACTGGGGGGGACAAACACCGGG. Protein sequence: CTCSEGLGGTNTG. The CDR3, in full, reads CTCSEGLGGTNTGQLYF.

The sample holds a few counts of this clone. Genes and germline are mouse. The read comes to an end 4 residues before the CDR3 does, leaving the germline J gene to fill in the end. The rearrangement uses TRBV5 and TRBJ2-1; D possibly corresponds to TRBD1 (6 bases). The germline gives CDR1 LGHNA, CDR2 YNLKQL (reference sequence). Between the trimmed V and J ends, which lost 2 bases and 3 bases, there was a span of 11 bases. This CDR3 is 15 amino acids long. Incomplete CDR3 DNA: TGTGCCAGCAGCCAACCGGGACACACCTATGCT. Translated, it gives CASSQPGHTYA. From start to end, the CDR3 is CASSQPGHTYAEQFF.

In this sample, this clone turned up a few times. The gene names given are mouse names. The CDR3 end lies 4 residues beyond the end of the read and is filled in from the germline J gene. Within the sample, other DNA sequences also encode this same CDR3. The V and J genes are TRBV5 and TRBJ2-7, with TRBD1 matching 7 bases. CDR1 is LGHNA and CDR2 is YNLKQL in the germline V gene (reference sequence). The CDR3 covers 14 residues. Incomplete CDR3 DNA: TGTGCCAGCAGCCAAGATCGGGACAGATAT. Translated: CASSQDRDRY. The full CDR3 is CASSQDRDRYEQYF.

The sample holds a few counts of this clone. Gene and germline names: mouse. CDR3 DNA (partial): TGTGCCAGCAGCCAAGAGGACAGAGCAAACTCC. Residues: CASSQEDRANS. The entire CDR3 sequence reads CASSQEDRANSDYTF. This chain joins TRBV5 and TRBJ1-2, with D possibly matching TRBD1 (6 bases). Read data end 4 residues before the CDR3 end; the end is taken from the germline J gene. The CDR3 covers 15 residues. V was shortened by 0 bases and J by 0 bases, with 8 bases between the two germline ends. From germline, CDR1 is LGHNA and CDR2 YNLKQL (reference sequence).

This clone was recorded a few times. Mouse names are used for the genes. The read terminates 4 residues ahead of where the CDR3 ends, so the germline J gene completes it. The chain is built from TRBV1 and TRBJ2-4; the D is unclear. The V end lost 6 bases, the J end lost 0 bases, and 4 bases lay between the germline ends. Germline V CDR1 and CDR2: NSQYPW, LRSPGD (reference sequence). The CDR3 is 12 amino acids. The CDR3 sequence: CTCRGSQNTLYF. Partial CDR3 DNA: TGCACCTGCAGAGGGAGTCAAAAC.

Points on this clone: Gene names follow the mouse nomenclature. Other DNA sequences in this sample translate to the same CDR3. The DNA read from the CDR3 is TGTGCCAGCAGTATAGGGACAGGGACCTAT. It codes for CASSIGTGTY. The CDR3 in full is CASSIGTGTYEQYF. The genes are TRBV19 and TRBJ2-7, with 8 nucleotides matching TRBD1. The read terminates 4 residues ahead of where the CDR3 ends, so the germline J gene completes it. In germline, CDR1 is FNHDT, CDR2 SITEND (reference sequence). Germline trimming cut 0 bases from V and 2 bases from J; bases unmatched to any gene: 1. This CDR3 spans 14 amino acids.

This clone was picked up a small number of times. Any gene name here is a mouse gene name. The sequenced fragment ends 4 residues before the CDR3 boundary, so the rest is inferred from the germline J gene. The chain combines TRBV1 with TRBJ2-7; 8 nucleotides line up with TRBD1. The CDR3 runs to 15 residues. Germline CDR1 is NSQYPW and CDR2 is LRSPGD (reference sequence). The CDR3 sequence is CTCSAVGTGKYEQYF. CDR3 DNA (partial): TGCACCTGCAGTGCAGTCGGGACAGGAAAATAT.

For this clone: Gene names and germline refer to mouse. The CDR3 DNA, read in part, is TGTGCTAGCAGTAGAGTGGGGGGCGCTTCCTAT. As protein: CASSRVGGASY. The whole CDR3 region reads CASSRVGGASYEQYF. The V and J genes are TRBV17 and TRBJ2-7; a possible D gene is TRBD2 (7 bases). The CDR3 is cut off 4 residues early in the read; its end comes from the germline J gene. Germline CDR1 is MNHDT and CDR2 is YYDKIL. The length of the CDR3 is 15 residues. The V end lost 1 base, the J end lost 1 base, and 11 bases lay between the germline ends.

This clone was counted between two and nine times. The genes are named according to mouse. The sequenced fragment ends 4 residues before the CDR3 boundary, so the rest is inferred from the germline J gene. The chain carries TRBV19 and TRBJ2-5, with D perhaps TRBD2 (6 bases). The V gene's germline CDR1 is FNHDT and CDR2 SITEND (reference sequence). Trimming shortened V by 1 base and J by 2 bases, and 11 bases separated the two germline ends. There are 15 residues in the CDR3. This chain's CDR3 is CASSILGQSQDTQYF. The sequenced part of the CDR3 DNA is TGTGCCAGCAGTATACTGGGGCAAAGCCAAGAC. Variable domain in full (rest from reference TRBV19 and TRBJ2-5): GGIITQTPKFLIGQEGQKLTLKCQQNFNHDTMYWYRQDSGKGLRLIYYSITENDLQKGDLSEGYDASREKKSSFSLTVTSAQKNEMAVFLCASSILGQSQDTQYFGPGTRLLVL.

This clone occurred a few times. Gene names are the mouse ones. The read ends 4 residues early relative to the CDR3; the germline J gene fills the gap. Additional DNA sequences in this sample encode the identical CDR3. The J gene is TRBJ2-7, the V gene TRBV13-1; possibly TRBD2 for D (6 bases). The CDR3 length is 14 residues. Germline values: CDR1 NSHNY, CDR2 SYGAGN. V dropped 2 bases and J dropped 0 bases, with 9 bases sitting between them. The CDR3 sequence is CASSETGASYEQYF. The sequenced CDR3 bases are TGTGCCAGCAGTGAGACTGGAGCCTCCTAT.

This clone was seen a handful of times. The gene names here belong to mouse. The read finishes 4 residues shy of the CDR3 end, and the germline J gene is used to complete it. The chain is built from TRBV1 and TRBJ2-1, with D possibly TRBD1 on 6 matching bases. Looked up from germline, CDR1 is NSQYPW and CDR2 is LRSPGD (reference sequence). CDR3 length: 14 residues. V lost 11 bases, J lost 0 bases, and 14 bases lay in between. The CDR3 reads CTAHRDTNYAEQFF. The DNA read from the CDR3 is TGCACCGCCCACCGGGACACTAACTATGCT.

This clone turned up a few times. Gene names and germline refer to mouse. The CDR3 sequence is CASSAGQGKDSDYTF. CDR3 DNA (partial): TGTGCCAGCAGTGCGGGACAGGGGAAAGACTCC. The V gene is TRBV19, the J gene TRBJ1-2; 10 bases align to TRBD1. The read finishes 4 residues shy of the CDR3 end, and the germline J gene is used to complete it. Germline V CDR1 and CDR2: FNHDT, SITEND (reference sequence). Unmatched junction bases numbered 6, after V lost 4 bases and J lost 3 bases. CDR3 size: 15 residues.